This TCR beta chain was documented in a study of shared T cell receptors in the human thymus. The V end was cut by 5 bases, the J end by 6 bases, with 20 bases between. The CDR3 sequence is 16 residues long. Germline values: CDR1 MDHEN, CDR2 SYDVKM. Some clones are missing from TCRdb's copy, which holds only in-frame ones; the method was immunoSEQ multiplex PCR. Of 650,000 to 950,000 clones in the sample, 75% to 90% are singletons; the top ten hold more than 0.008%. The sample was also linked to a second study, of human thymus T cells. That source reports: Resections removed during corrective heart surgery provided the thymus tissue used. Unrelated people showed highly overlapping thymic repertoires, related research reported.

The specimen was thymocytes. The receptor comes from a girl under three years old with a congenital heart defect. This sequence joins TRBV28 and TRBJ1-5; no clear D. CDR3 DNA sequence: TGTGCCAGCAGTCCCGAGATATCAAACGGGAGTCAGCCCCAGCATTTT. Protein product: CASSPEISNGSQPQHF.